This entry lists 27 T cell receptor beta chains sequenced from one sample in a study of blood T cells in healthy people across ages. The use of a sample-barcoded 5' primer and a J-beta primer mix characterized a second PCR of roughly 6 to 11 cycles. TCRdb reprocessed the 5' RACE reads via MiXCR and lists one record per CDR3 protein. This repertoire shows over 1,200,000 distinct CDR3 sequences, approximately 63% found once; its top ten account for 5% to 7%. Material: blood. These receptors were obtained from a man aged 18 to 30 in good health.

A few counts support this clonotype. The chain employs TRBV4-3 and TRBJ2-3, with a weak D call TRBD2 (5 bases). Deletions cut 0 bases from V and 4 bases from J, with 14 bases between. This CDR3 contains 16 residues. Germline CDR1 LGHNA, CDR2 YSLEER. Here the CDR3 reads CASSQELLELADTQYF. DNA of the CDR3: TGCGCCAGCAGCCAAGAACTACTAGAACTCGCAGATACGCAGTATTTT.

The chain recombines TRBV20-1 with TRBJ2-7; 7 nucleotides agree with TRBD2. The germline V gene encodes CDR1 DFQATT and CDR2 SNEGSKA (reference sequence). The CDR3 runs 19 residues. CDR3 sequence: CSSGDYGLSMKPSSYEQYF. The CDR3 nucleotides are TGCAGCTCGGGGGACTATGGACTTAGCATGAAACCAAGCTCCTACGAGCAGTACTTC.

This clonotype was seen once. CDR3: CAASRRPDREDEQFF. In DNA, the CDR3 is TGCGCCGCCAGCAGAAGACCCGACAGGGAAGATGAGCAGTTCTTC. V usage is TRBV5-1 and J usage is TRBJ2-7; 7 bases match TRBD1. The closer fit of TRBJ2-1 to the DNA end suggests the J call may be wrong. Germline V gene sequence: CDR1 SGHRS, CDR2 YFSETQ. The CDR3 has 15 amino acids.

CDR3 coding DNA: TGTGCCAGCAGCTTAATTTGGGGCTTGAACACTGAAGCTTTCTTT. Its translation is CASSLIWGLNTEAFF. V is TRBV7-2 and J is TRBJ1-1; TRBD1 is a possible D gene (5 bases). The CDR3 is 15 amino acids. Between the trimmed V and J ends, which lost 2 bases and 0 bases, there was a span of 10 bases. Germline values: CDR1 SGHTA, CDR2 FQGNSA.

This chain links TRBV28 with TRBJ1-4; D remains unclear. This CDR3 contains 14 residues. The V end lost 9 bases, the J end lost 2 bases, and 13 bases lay between the germline ends. In germline, CDR1 is MDHEN, CDR2 SYDVKM. This CDR3 reads CASRGAGTNEKLFF. The DNA for the CDR3 is TGTGCCAGTCGGGGTGCTGGGACTAATGAAAAACTGTTTTTT.

The chain combines TRBV6-2 or TRBV6-3 with TRBJ2-1, with 7 bases fitting TRBD1. Trimming removed 5 bases from V and 2 bases from J; junction bases left unmatched: 6. The CDR3 extends over 15 amino acids. The germline CDR1 and CDR2 sequences are MNHEY and SVGEGT. For the CDR3, the DNA is TGTGCCAGCAGTGACGGGACAGCCCCCTACAATGAGCAGTTCTTC. It encodes CASSDGTAPYNEQFF.

This chain connects TRBV20-1 to TRBJ2-7; D assignment may be TRBD1 or TRBD2 (5 bases each). The J call may be in error: the DNA end matches TRBJ2-1 better. Germline V gene lookup returns CDR1 DFQATT and CDR2 SNEGSKA (reference sequence). This CDR3 has 13 amino acids. The CDR3 reads CSAREGRSYEQFF. The DNA for the CDR3 is TGCAGTGCTAGAGAGGGACGCTCCTACGAGCAGTTCTTC.

The chain uses TRBV5-1 and TRBJ1-2; TRBD1 might be the D (5 bases). This CDR3 is 14 amino acids long. CDR1 is SGHRS, CDR2 YFSETQ, per germline. Trimming removed 0 bases from V and 3 bases from J, with 9 bases in between. Here the CDR3 reads CASSLVGGDYGYTF. The DNA for the CDR3 is TGCGCCAGCAGCTTGGTTGGGGGAGACTATGGCTACACCTTC.

As regards this clonotype: One end of the junction does not line up with germline, which may come from a read error. The chain links TRBV7-2 to TRBJ2-3; tentative D call: TRBD1 (5 bases). Looked up from germline, CDR1 is SGHTA and CDR2 is FQGNSA. The CDR3 runs to 14 residues. This chain's CDR3 is CASSFGLSTGTQYF. The CDR3 DNA is TGTGCCAGCAGCTTCGGTCTCTCCACAGGTACGCAGTATTTT.

This clonotype was detected a few times. The V call is TRBV29-1, the J call TRBJ2-3, with TRBD2 as a possible D gene (6 bases). Germline V gene lookup returns CDR1 SQVTM and CDR2 ANQGSEA. The CDR3 has 17 residues. Trimming took off 0 bases at V and 6 bases at J, with 22 bases between the two ends. The CDR3 DNA reads as TGCAGCGTTGAAGATCCCCGGGGACTCCACACACCCGATACGCAGTATTTT. Its protein product is CSVEDPRGLHTPDTQYF.

The chain is built from TRBV9 and TRBJ2-3; D unclear. The V end was cut by 1 base, the J end by 2 bases, with 8 bases between. This CDR3 has 14 residues. CDR1 and CDR2 from the germline V gene are SGDLS and YYNGEE. The CDR3 protein is CASSVWATTDTQYF. The CDR3 DNA reads as TGTGCCAGCAGCGTATGGGCAACCACAGATACGCAGTATTTT.

The chain uses TRBV4-1 and TRBJ2-1, with TRBD1 identical over 11 bases. Losses at the gene ends were 6 bases for V and 10 bases for J; bases not matched to a gene: 5. This CDR3 has 13 amino acids. CDR1 MGHRA and CDR2 YSYEKL come from the germline V gene. CDR3 sequence (DNA): TGCGCCAGCAGGGACAGGGGGCAAGGGGAGCAGTTCTTC. It codes for CASRDRGQGEQFF.

The rearrangement joins TRBV4-3 to TRBJ2-3; a possible D gene is TRBD2 (7 bases). Looked up from germline, CDR1 is LGHNA and CDR2 is YSLEER. V was shortened by 0 bases and J by 6 bases, with 16 bases between the two germline ends. The CDR3 is 16 amino acids. DNA for the CDR3: TGCGCCAGCAGCCAAGATTGGAGGGGGGGAAGGGATACGCAGTATTTT. This encodes CASSQDWRGGRDTQYF.

The chain joins TRBV7-9 to TRBJ2-7; tentatively, D is TRBD1 or TRBD2 (6 bases each). V was cut by 1 base and J by 0 bases, with 19 bases left in between. The CDR3 extends over 18 amino acids. Per germline, CDR1 SEHNR and CDR2 FQNEAQ (reference sequence). In nucleotides, the CDR3 is TGTGCCAGCAGCTTAGTTGTTGGCCGGGGGCTAAGCTCCTACGAGCAGTACTTC. Protein product: CASSLVVGRGLSSYEQYF.

This clonotype was seen just once. CDR3 coding DNA: TGCAGTGCTCACATAGCGGGAGCCCCGGGGAGTGAGCAGTTCTTC. It codes for CSAHIAGAPGSEQFF. The chain couples TRBV20-1 to TRBJ2-1; 9 bases are a match to TRBD2. The CDR3 is 15 residues long. Germline V CDR1 and CDR2: DFQATT, SNEGSKA (reference sequence). The J segment lost 9 bases and the V segment lost 5 bases, leaving 14 bases of the junction unmatched.

J is TRBJ2-5 and V is TRBV2; 7 bases fit TRBD1. With 6 bases clipped from V and 1 base from J, the junction kept 5 bases outside the gene matches. The V gene's germline CDR1 is SNHLY and CDR2 FYNNEI. The CDR3 runs 14 residues. The CDR3 region is CASRGTEIQETQYF. CDR3 nucleotide sequence: TGTGCCAGCAGAGGGACAGAGATCCAAGAGACCCAGTACTTC. Looking up the rest from reference TRBV2 and TRBJ2-5 gives the full variable domain: EPEVTQTPSHQVTQMGQEVILRCVPISNHLYFYWYRQILGQKVEFLVSFYNNEISEKSEIFDDQFSVERPDGSNFTLKIRSTKLEDSAMYFCASRGTEIQETQYFGPGTRLLVL.

The rearrangement links TRBV12-3 or TRBV12-4 to TRBJ1-4; D is unresolved. V was trimmed by 5 bases and J by 4 bases, leaving 5 bases between them. The CDR3 is 12 residues long. The CDR3 DNA reads TGTGCCAGCAGTGTCCTTAATGAAAAACTGTTTTTT. As protein: CASSVLNEKLFF.

V usage is TRBV5-1 and J usage is TRBJ2-1; the D is unclear. V was trimmed by 3 bases and J by 9 bases, leaving 16 bases between them. The germline V gene encodes CDR1 SGHRS and CDR2 YFSETQ. The CDR3 totals 14 residues. CDR3 sequence: CASSSGLSDREQFF. CDR3 nucleotide sequence: TGCGCCAGCAGCTCCGGGTTAAGCGACCGTGAGCAGTTCTTC.

V and J are TRBV4-1 and TRBJ2-5; D perhaps matches TRBD1 (6 bases). The J call could be wrong; TRBJ2-7 is a better fit for the DNA end. In germline, CDR1 is MGHRA, CDR2 YSYEKL. The CDR3 covers 15 residues. This CDR3 reads CASSQEGTGFNEQYF. The CDR3 DNA sequence: TGCGCCAGCAGCCAAGAAGGCACAGGGTTTAACGAGCAGTACTTC.

The chain employs TRBV25-1 and TRBJ2-7; no reliable D call. Germline values: CDR1 MGHDK, CDR2 SYGVNS. V shed 5 bases and J shed 0 bases, with 14 bases lying between them. The CDR3 runs 15 residues. The DNA of the CDR3 is TGTGCCAGCAGTTCCGGGCTCTCGAGCTCCTACGAGCAGTACTTC. This gives the protein CASSSGLSSSYEQYF.

The J gene is TRBJ1-1, the V gene TRBV6-1, with 8 positions matching TRBD1. The trim removed 10 bases at V and 0 bases at J, leaving 4 bases unmatched. This CDR3 has 13 residues. Germline assignment: CDR1 MNHNS and CDR2 SASEGT. The CDR3 bases are TGTGCCACGGGGACAGGCATGAACACTGAAGCTTTCTTT. This encodes CATGTGMNTEAFF.

The rearrangement links TRBV2 to TRBJ1-5; 7 bases are a match to TRBD1. V dropped 4 bases and J dropped 2; count of bases not matched to a gene: 11. This CDR3 is built from 17 residues. Germline V gene data show CDR1 as SNHLY and CDR2 as FYNNEI. In DNA, the CDR3 is TGTGCCAGCAGTGCGGGACAGCGTGATTTGGGCAATCAGCCCCAGCATTTT. Translation: CASSAGQRDLGNQPQHF.

This clonotype was found a few times. The chain uses TRBV29-1 and TRBJ1-2, with a weak D call TRBD1 (6 bases). V was cut by 7 bases and J by 4 bases, with 16 bases left in between. Germline lookup yields CDR1 SQVTM and CDR2 ANQGSEA. The CDR3 runs to 13 residues. The CDR3: CSASGDGGYGYTF. DNA for the CDR3: TGCAGCGCCTCAGGGGACGGGGGCTATGGCTACACCTTC.

This chain joins TRBV15 and TRBJ2-7, with a weak D call TRBD1 (5 bases). The germline V gene encodes CDR1 LNHNV and CDR2 YYDKDF (reference sequence). Trimming left V 8 bases short and J 0 bases short, with 14 bases between. The CDR3 loop spans 14 amino acids. CDR3 DNA: TGTGCCACCGGAGACAGTGCCATCTCCTACGAGCAGTACTTC. This sequence encodes CATGDSAISYEQYF.

The chain links TRBV4-2 to TRBJ2-1; 7 bases fit TRBD2. Germline values: CDR1 LGHNA, CDR2 YNFKEQ. The CDR3 length is 17 residues. J gave up 2 bases and V 1 base, and 8 bases lay outside the gene matches. The CDR3 loop reads CASSQVLGGGAYNEQFF. CDR3 coding DNA: TGTGCCAGCAGCCAAGTTCTAGGTGGGGGGGCCTACAATGAGCAGTTCTTC.

The chain recombines TRBV29-1 with TRBJ2-7; TRBD2 matches 8 bases. Germline trimming cut 5 bases from V and 6 bases from J; bases unmatched to any gene: 12. CDR1 is SQVTM, CDR2 ANQGSEA, per germline. The CDR3 is 14 residues long. The CDR3 is CSVIYSGRIPEQYF. In DNA, the CDR3 is TGCAGCGTTATATACAGCGGGAGAATCCCCGAGCAGTACTTC.

For the CDR3, the DNA is TGTGCCACCAGCAGAATCATCGGACAGAACACCGGGGAGCTGTTTTTT. Translation gives CATSRIIGQNTGELFF. This rearrangement joins TRBV15 to TRBJ2-2; maybe TRBD1 (5 bases). Germline V gives CDR1 LNHNV, CDR2 YYDKDF (reference sequence). V was shortened by 2 bases and J by 1 base, with 11 bases between the two germline ends. CDR3 length: 16 amino acids. Full variable domain (rest looked up from reference TRBV15 and TRBJ2-2): DAMVIQNPRYQVTQFGKPVTLSCSQTLNHNVMYWYQQKSSQAPKLLFHYYDKDFNNEADTPDNFQSRRPNTSFCFLDIRSPGLGDTAMYLCATSRIIGQNTGELFFGEGSRLTVL.